Included here is one TCR beta chain sequence, with context. Other DNA sequences from this sample encode an identical CDR3 as well. The PCR employed 60 Vbeta primers together with 13 Jbeta primers. Profiled with immunoSEQ multiplex PCR; TCRdb holds only in-frame clones, not every one. The profile shows tens of thousands of clones, 77% of them singletons. The V gene's germline CDR1 is SGHVS and CDR2 FNYEAQ. The V segment lost 6 bases and the J segment 1 base; nucleotides outside the gene matches: 5. CDR3 length equals 15 residues. This specimen belongs to a study of cytomegalovirus exposure and HLA in healthy donors.

The sequenced material came from PBMCs. The receptor comes from a man aged 30 to 39 in good health and CMV-seronegative. The chain uses TRBV7-6 and TRBJ2-3; 9 bases map to TRBD1. The CDR3 is CASSSGQGRTDTQYF. The CDR3 DNA is TGTGCCAGCAGTTCCGGACAGGGGCGCACAGATACGCAGTATTTT.